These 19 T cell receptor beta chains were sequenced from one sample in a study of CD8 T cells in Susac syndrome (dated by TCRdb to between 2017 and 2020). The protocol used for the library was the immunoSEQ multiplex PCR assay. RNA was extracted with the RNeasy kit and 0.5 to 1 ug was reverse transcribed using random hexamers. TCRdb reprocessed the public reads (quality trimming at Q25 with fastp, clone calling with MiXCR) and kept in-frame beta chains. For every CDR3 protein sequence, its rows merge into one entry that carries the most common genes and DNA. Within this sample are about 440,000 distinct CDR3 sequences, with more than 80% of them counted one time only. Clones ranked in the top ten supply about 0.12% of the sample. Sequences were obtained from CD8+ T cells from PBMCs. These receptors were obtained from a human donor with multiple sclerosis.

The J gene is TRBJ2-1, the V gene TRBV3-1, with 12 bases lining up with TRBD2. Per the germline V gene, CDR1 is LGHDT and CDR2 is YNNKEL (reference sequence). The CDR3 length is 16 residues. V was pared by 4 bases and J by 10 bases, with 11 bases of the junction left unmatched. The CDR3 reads CASSPSSGRALGEQFF. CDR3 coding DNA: TGTGCCAGCAGCCCCTCTAGCGGGAGGGCCTTGGGGGAGCAGTTCTTC.

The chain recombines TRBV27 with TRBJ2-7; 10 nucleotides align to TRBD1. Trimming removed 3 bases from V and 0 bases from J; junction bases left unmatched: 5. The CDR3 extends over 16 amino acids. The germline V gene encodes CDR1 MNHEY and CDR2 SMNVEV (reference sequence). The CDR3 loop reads CASSFSGQGGSYEQYF. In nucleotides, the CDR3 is TGTGCCAGCAGTTTCTCCGGACAGGGGGGCTCCTACGAGCAGTACTTC.

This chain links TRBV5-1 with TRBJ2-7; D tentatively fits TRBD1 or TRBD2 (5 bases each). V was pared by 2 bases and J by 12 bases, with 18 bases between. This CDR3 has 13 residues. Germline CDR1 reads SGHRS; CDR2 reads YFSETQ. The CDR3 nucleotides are TGCGCCAGCAGCTTTTTGGTGGGGCAGGAGGTGTACTTC. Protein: CASSFLVGQEVYF.

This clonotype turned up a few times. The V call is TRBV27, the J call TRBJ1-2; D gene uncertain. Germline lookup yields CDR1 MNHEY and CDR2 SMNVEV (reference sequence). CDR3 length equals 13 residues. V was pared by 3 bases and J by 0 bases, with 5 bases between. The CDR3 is CASSFGSNYGYTF. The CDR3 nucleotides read TGTGCCAGCAGTTTTGGGTCTAACTATGGCTACACCTTC.

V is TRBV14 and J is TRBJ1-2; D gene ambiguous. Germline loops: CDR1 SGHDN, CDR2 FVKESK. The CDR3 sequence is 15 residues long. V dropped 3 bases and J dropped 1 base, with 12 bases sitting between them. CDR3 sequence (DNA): TGTGCCAGCAGCCAGTTCCTCGGGAGTAACTATGGCTACACCTTC. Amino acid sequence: CASSQFLGSNYGYTF. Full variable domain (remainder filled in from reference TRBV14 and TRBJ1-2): EAGVTQFPSHSVIEKGQTVTLRCDPISGHDNLYWYRRVMGKEIKFLLHFVKESKQDESGMPNNRFLAERTGGTYSTLKVQPAELEDSGVYFCASSQFLGSNYGYTFGSGTRLTVV.

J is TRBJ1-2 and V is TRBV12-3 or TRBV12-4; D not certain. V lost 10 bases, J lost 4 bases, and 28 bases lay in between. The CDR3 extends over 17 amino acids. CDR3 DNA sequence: TGTGCCAACCGGGTGCCCGCCGTGGGTCCTCCTGGCTATGGCTACACCTTC. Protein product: CANRVPAVGPPGYGYTF.

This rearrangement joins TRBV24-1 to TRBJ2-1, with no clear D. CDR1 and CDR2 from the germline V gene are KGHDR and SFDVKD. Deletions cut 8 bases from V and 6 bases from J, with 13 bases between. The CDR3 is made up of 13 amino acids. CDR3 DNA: TGTGCCACCACTCGTGGACCATCCAATGAGCAGTTCTTC. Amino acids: CATTRGPSNEQFF.

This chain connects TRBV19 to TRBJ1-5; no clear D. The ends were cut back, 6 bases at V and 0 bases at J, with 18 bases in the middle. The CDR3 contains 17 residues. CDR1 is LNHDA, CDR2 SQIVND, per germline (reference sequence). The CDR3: CASRFLASTPSNQPQHF. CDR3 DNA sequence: TGTGCCAGTAGATTCCTTGCAAGTACACCTAGCAATCAGCCCCAGCATTTT.

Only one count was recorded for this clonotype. Here the CDR3 DNA reads TGCGCCAGCAGCCATGGCCCCGGGGGGGGCGACGAGCAGTACTTC. Translation gives CASSHGPGGGDEQYF. The chain is built from TRBV4-1 and TRBJ2-7; 8 positions agree with TRBD2. The length of the CDR3 is 15 residues. The V gene's germline CDR1 is MGHRA and CDR2 YSYEKL. V lost 3 bases and J lost 5; bases outside the gene matches: 9.

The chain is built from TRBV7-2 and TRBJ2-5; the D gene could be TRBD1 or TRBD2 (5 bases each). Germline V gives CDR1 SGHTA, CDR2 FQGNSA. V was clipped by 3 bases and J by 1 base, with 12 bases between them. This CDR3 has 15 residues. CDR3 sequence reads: CASSFVGTAQETQYF. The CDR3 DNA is TGTGCCAGCAGCTTCGTAGGGACGGCCCAAGAGACCCAGTACTTC.

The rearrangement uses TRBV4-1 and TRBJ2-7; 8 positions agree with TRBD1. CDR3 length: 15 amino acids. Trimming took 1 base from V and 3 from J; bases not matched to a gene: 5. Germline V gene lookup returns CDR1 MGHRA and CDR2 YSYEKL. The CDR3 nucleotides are TGCGCCAGCAGCCAAGGGCCGGGACAGGACTACGAGCAGTACTTC. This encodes CASSQGPGQDYEQYF.

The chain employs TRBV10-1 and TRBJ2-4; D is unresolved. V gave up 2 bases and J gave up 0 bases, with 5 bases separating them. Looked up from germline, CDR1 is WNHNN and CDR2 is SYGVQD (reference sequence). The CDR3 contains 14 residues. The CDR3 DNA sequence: TGCGCCAGCAGTGAGAACCTAGCCAAAAACATTCAGTACTTC. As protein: CASSENLAKNIQYF.

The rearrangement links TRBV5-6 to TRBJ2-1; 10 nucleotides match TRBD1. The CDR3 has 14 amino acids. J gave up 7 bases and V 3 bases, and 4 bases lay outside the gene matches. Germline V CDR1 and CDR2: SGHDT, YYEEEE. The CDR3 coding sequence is TGTGCCAGCAGCTGGGACAGGGGTAGGAATGAGCAGTTCTTC. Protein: CASSWDRGRNEQFF.

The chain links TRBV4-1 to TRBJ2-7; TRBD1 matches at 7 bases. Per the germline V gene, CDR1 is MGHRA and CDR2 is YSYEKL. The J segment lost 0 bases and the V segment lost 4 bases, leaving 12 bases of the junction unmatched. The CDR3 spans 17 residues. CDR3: CASSPTATRDSSYEQYF. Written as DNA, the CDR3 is TGCGCCAGCAGCCCTACTGCAACCCGGGACAGCTCCTACGAGCAGTACTTC.

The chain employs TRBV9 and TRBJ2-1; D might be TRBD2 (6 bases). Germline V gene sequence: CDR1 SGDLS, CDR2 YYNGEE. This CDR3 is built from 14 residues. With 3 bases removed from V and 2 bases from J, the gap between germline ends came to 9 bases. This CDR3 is CASSGSGPYNEQFF. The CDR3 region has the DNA TGTGCCAGCAGCGGGAGCGGGCCCTACAATGAGCAGTTCTTC.

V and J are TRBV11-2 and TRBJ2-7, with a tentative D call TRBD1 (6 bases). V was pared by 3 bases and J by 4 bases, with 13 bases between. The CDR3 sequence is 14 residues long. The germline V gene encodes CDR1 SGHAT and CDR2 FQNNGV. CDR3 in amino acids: CASSFGQLLYEQYF. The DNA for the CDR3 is TGTGCCAGCAGCTTTGGACAGCTTCTTTACGAGCAGTACTTC.

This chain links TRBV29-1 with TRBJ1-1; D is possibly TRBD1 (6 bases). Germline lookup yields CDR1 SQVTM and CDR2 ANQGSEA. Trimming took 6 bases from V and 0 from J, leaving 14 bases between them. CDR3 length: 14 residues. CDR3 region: CSVEGGDLNTEAFF. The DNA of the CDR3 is TGCAGCGTGGAGGGGGGGGATTTGAACACTGAAGCTTTCTTT. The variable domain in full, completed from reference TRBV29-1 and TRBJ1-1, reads SAVISQKPSRDICQRGTSLTIQCQVDSQVTMMFWYRQQPGQSLTLIATANQGSEATYESGFVIDKFPISRPNLTFSTLTVSNMSPEDSSIYLCSVEGGDLNTEAFFGQGTRLTVV.

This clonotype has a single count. In DNA form, the CDR3 reads TGCGCCAGCAGCCAGCCGGGACAGGGGAATGAAAAACTGTTTTTT. It is translated as CASSQPGQGNEKLFF. The chain has TRBV4-1 and TRBJ1-4; 10 nucleotides line up with TRBD1. The CDR3 spans 15 residues. V dropped 3 bases and J dropped 5; count of bases not matched to a gene: 3. Germline loops: CDR1 MGHRA, CDR2 YSYEKL.

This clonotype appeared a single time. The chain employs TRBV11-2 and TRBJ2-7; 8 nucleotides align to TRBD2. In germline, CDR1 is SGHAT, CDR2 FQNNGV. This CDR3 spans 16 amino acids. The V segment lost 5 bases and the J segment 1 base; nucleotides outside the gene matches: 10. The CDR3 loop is CASSLDWVAGSYEQYF. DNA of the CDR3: TGTGCCAGCAGCCTTGATTGGGTAGCGGGGTCCTACGAGCAGTACTTC.